This T cell receptor beta chain appears in the sequencing data of a study of cytomegalovirus exposure and HLA in healthy donors. This CDR3 spans 14 amino acids. CDR1 and CDR2 from the germline V gene are MNHEY and SMNVEV (reference sequence). The V end lost 3 bases, the J end lost 2 bases, and 10 bases lay between the germline ends. About this clone itself: Its antigen is undetermined.

13 Jbeta primers and 60 Vbeta primers were used for the PCR. The data were produced by immunoSEQ multiplex PCR, yet TCRdb's version contains in-frame clones alone and is incomplete. The table has around 100,000 clones, about 70% seen once. Healthy donors of bone marrow made up the group. Regarding the study as a whole: For TCR beta chains, V- and J-gene trimming was later linked to a missense DCLRE1C variant. It was likely that a cluster of highly shared sequence variants was a sequencing artifact. About 90% or about 30% of the time was how often most TCR beta V segments were productive, according to an earlier analysis.

This clonotype originated in a man aged 50-59 years in good health and CMV-seropositive. This chain uses TRBV27 with TRBJ2-5; a possible D gene is TRBD1 (5 bases). Material for sequencing was PBMCs. Written as DNA, the CDR3 is TGTGCCAGCAGTTTTATGGACAAACAAGAGACCCAGTACTTC. Translation gives CASSFMDKQETQYF.